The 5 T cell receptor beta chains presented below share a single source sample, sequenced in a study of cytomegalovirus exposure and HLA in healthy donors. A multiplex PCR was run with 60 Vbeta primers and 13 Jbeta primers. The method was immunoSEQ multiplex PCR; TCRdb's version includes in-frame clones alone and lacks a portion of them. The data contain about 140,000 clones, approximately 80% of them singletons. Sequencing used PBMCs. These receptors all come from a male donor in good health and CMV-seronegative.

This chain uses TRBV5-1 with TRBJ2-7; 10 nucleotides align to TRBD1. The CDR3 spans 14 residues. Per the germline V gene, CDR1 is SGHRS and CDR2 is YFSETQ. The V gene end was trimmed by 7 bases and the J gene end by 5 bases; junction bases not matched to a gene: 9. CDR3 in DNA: TGCGCCAGCGGACCAGACAGGGGGCCAAACGAGCAGTACTTC. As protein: CASGPDRGPNEQYF.

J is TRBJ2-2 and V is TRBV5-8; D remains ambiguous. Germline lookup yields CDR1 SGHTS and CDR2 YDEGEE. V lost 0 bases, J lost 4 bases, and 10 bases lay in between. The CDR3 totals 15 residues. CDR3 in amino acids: CASSLGAFVTGELFF. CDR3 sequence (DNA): TGTGCCAGCAGCTTGGGGGCATTCGTCACCGGGGAGCTGTTTTTT.

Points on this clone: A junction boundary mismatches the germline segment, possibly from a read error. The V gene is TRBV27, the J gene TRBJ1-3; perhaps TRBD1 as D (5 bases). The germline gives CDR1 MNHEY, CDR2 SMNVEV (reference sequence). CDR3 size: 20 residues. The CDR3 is CAGSSIGGRVAPHSGNTIYF. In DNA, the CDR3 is TGTGCCGGCAGTTCTATTGGGGGGAGGGTCGCTCCTCACTCTGGAAACACCATATATTTT.

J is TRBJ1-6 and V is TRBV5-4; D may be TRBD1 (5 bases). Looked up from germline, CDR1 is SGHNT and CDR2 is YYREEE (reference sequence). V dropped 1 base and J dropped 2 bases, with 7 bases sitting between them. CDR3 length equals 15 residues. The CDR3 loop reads CASSLQGTYNSPLHF. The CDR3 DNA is TGTGCCAGCAGCTTGCAGGGCACCTATAATTCACCCCTCCACTTT. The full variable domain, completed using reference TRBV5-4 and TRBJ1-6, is ETGVTQSPTHLIKTRGQQVTLRCSSQSGHNTVSWYQQALGQGPQFIFQYYREEENGRGNFPPRFSGLQFPNYSSELNVNALELDDSALYLCASSLQGTYNSPLHFGNGTRLTVT.

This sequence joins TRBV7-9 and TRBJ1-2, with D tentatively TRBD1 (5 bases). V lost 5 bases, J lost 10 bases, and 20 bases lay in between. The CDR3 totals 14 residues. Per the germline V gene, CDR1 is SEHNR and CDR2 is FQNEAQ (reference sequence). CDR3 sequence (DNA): TGTGCCAGCAGCATAGTCGGCAGGGCGACCGACTACACCTTC. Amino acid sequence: CASSIVGRATDYTF.